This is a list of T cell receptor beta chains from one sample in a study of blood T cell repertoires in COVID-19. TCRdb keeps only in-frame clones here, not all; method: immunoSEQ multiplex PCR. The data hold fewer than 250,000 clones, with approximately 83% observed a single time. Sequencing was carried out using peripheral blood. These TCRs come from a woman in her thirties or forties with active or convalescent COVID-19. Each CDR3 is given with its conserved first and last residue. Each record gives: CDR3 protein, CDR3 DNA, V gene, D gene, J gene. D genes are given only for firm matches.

CDR3: CASSPGQGQETQYF; DNA: TGTGCCAGCAGCCCGGGACAGGGCCAAGAGACCCAGTACTTC; V: TRBV9; D: TRBD1; J: TRBJ2-5
CDR3: CSVRSTDTQYF; DNA: TGCAGTGTACGGAGCACAGATACGCAGTATTTT; V: TRBV20-1; D: .; J: TRBJ2-3
CDR3: CASSLRGQAFNQPQHF; DNA: TGTGCCAGCAGTTTAAGGGGACAGGCCTTCAATCAGCCCCAGCATTTT; V: TRBV28; D: TRBD1; J: TRBJ1-5
CDR3: CASSKLASEETQYF; DNA: TGTGCCAGCAGCAAACTAGCGTCAGAAGAGACCCAGTACTTC; V: TRBV9; D: TRBD2; J: TRBJ2-5
CDR3: CAWSVTGGGQPQHF; DNA: TGTGCCTGGAGTGTAACAGGGGGCGGGCAGCCCCAGCATTTT; V: TRBV30; D: TRBD1; J: TRBJ1-5
CDR3: CASRIPGQGAGPGNTIYF; DNA: TGTGCCAGCCGAATTCCGGGACAGGGGGCCGGTCCGGGAAACACCATATATTTT; V: TRBV6-4; D: TRBD1; J: TRBJ1-3
CDR3: CSVAGGENTEAFF; DNA: TGCAGCGTTGCGGGGGGCGAGAACACTGAAGCTTTCTTT; V: TRBV29-1; D: .; J: TRBJ1-1
CDR3: CASSQDWGGGRGTQYF; DNA: TGTGCCAGCAGCCAAGATTGGGGGGGAGGTCGAGGTACGCAGTATTTT; V: TRBV3-1/TRBV3-2; D: TRBD2; J: TRBJ2-3
CDR3: CASSLSGVAGANVLTF; DNA: TGTGCCAGCAGCCTGAGCGGGGTGGCTGGGGCCAACGTCCTGACTTTC; V: TRBV27; D: TRBD2; J: TRBJ2-6
CDR3: CASSLAGGAYNSPLHF; DNA: TGCGCCAGCAGCTTGGCCGGGGGAGCCTATAATTCACCCCTCCACTTT; V: TRBV5-1; D: .; J: TRBJ1-6
CDR3: CASSTYGGESEQFF; DNA: TGTGCCAGCAGCACATACGGTGGGGAGAGTGAGCAGTTCTTC; V: TRBV7-3; D: .; J: TRBJ2-1
CDR3: CASSSHRSNEQFF; DNA: TGTGCCAGCAGCTCACACAGGTCCAATGAGCAGTTCTTC; V: TRBV11-1; D: .; J: TRBJ2-1
CDR3: CASSRDRGTENEQFF; DNA: TGTGCCAGCAGCCGGGACAGGGGTACCGAAAATGAGCAGTTCTTC; V: TRBV11-1; D: TRBD1; J: TRBJ2-1
CDR3: CATSDPMRGSYEQYF; DNA: TGTGCCACCAGTGACCCAATGAGGGGGTCCTACGAGCAGTACTTC; V: TRBV24-1; D: .; J: TRBJ2-7
CDR3: CASSRDTATNEKLFF; DNA: TGTGCCAGCAGCCGGGACACCGCAACTAATGAAAAACTGTTTTTT; V: TRBV6-5; D: .; J: TRBJ1-4
CDR3: CASSLPLAGENEQYF; DNA: TGTGCCAGCAGCTTGCCGTTAGCGGGAGAGAACGAGCAGTACTTC; V: TRBV5-5; D: TRBD2; J: TRBJ2-7
CDR3: CASSLAGWGYTF; DNA: TGTGCCAGCAGCTTAGCCGGTTGGGGCTACACCTTC; V: TRBV7-9; D: .; J: TRBJ1-2
CDR3: CASSGAGVSYEQYF; DNA: TGTGCCAGCAGCGGGGCAGGGGTCTCCTACGAGCAGTACTTC; V: TRBV6-5; D: .; J: TRBJ2-7